This TCR beta chain was captured by sequencing in a study of blood T cell repertoires in COVID-19. In the study's own analysis: How many nucleated cells were present was estimated from reference gene primer amplification. Libraries were prepared by immunoSEQ multiplex PCR; TCRdb keeps only in-frame clonotypes and omits some of them. The DNA was the basis for D and trimming; V, J and clone size are from that table. The sample lists 120,000 to 150,000 clones; roughly 76% were seen once. Per germline, CDR1 GTSNPN and CDR2 SVGIG (reference sequence). This CDR3 has 14 residues. Trimming took off 3 bases at V and 1 base at J, with 12 bases between the two ends.

Sequenced sample: peripheral blood. This rearrangement joins TRBV30 to TRBJ1-1; possible D gene TRBD1, 5 bases. The receptor was isolated from a human donor with acute or convalescent COVID-19. The donor label of this sample is uncertain. The CDR3 DNA sequence: TGTGCCTGGAGCCGGACCCAGGGGAACACTGAAGCTTTCTTT. Translating gives CAWSRTQGNTEAFF.